These T cell receptor beta chains were read from a single sample in a study of T cell repertoires in cytomegalovirus infection. TCRdb analysed the reads with MiXCR anew, one entry per CDR3 protein. The sample lists a few hundred thousand distinct CDR3 sequences, about 40% occurring once. Their antigens remain unidentified. The specimen was cultured PBMCs, collected from culture after CMV antigen stimulation. Source of these receptors: a human donor in good health (CMV status not recorded). Some clones in this sample may be carry-over from other donors' samples. The CDR3 runs from the conserved cysteine through the conserved F or W. The D gene is left open where the match is weak. Some rows have no size entry. The others give once, few or many, or a class for an expanded clone.

>.|few|TRBJ2-1|TRBV7-2
CATGRTRSREQFF
TGTGCCACCGGACGCACCCGCAGTCGGGAGCAGTTCTTC
>TRBD1|.|TRBJ2-7|TRBV10-3
CAAQTTGQSYEQYF
TGTGCCGCCCAGACCACGGGACAGAGCTACGAGCAGTACTTC
>.|few|TRBJ2-7|TRBV12-3/TRBV12-4
CASSPFLGGYEQYF
TGTGCCAGCAGCCCGTTTTTGGGGGGCTACGAGCAGTACTTC
>.|few|TRBJ1-5|TRBV6-6
CASSAGGDLNQPQHF
TGTGCCAGCAGTGCAGGAGGGGACCTTAATCAGCCCCAGCATTTT
>TRBD1|.|TRBJ2-1|TRBV2
CASSPRTGPYNEQFF
TGTGCCAGCAGTCCCCGGACAGGGCCATACAATGAGCAGTTCTTC
>TRBD1|.|TRBJ2-7|TRBV7-6
CASSPDRAFEQYF
TGTGCCAGCAGCCCGGACAGGGCGTTCGAGCAGTACTTC
>TRBD1|few|TRBJ2-5|TRBV2
CASTLGQHHEQETQYF
TGTGCCAGCACCCTGGGACAGCACCATGAACAAGAGACCCAGTACTTC
>.|few|TRBJ2-7|TRBV5-6
CASSSKYRGGYEQYF
TGTGCCAGCAGCTCGAAATACAGGGGGGGCTACGAGCAGTACTTC
>TRBD2|.|TRBJ2-3|TRBV7-2
CASSIPSGRVTDTQYF
TGTGCCAGCAGCATACCTAGCGGGAGGGTCACAGATACGCAGTATTTT
>.|.|TRBJ2-2|TRBV6-2/TRBV6-3
CASSLLYGTERAGELFF
TGTGCCAGCAGCTTATTGTACGGGACCGAGCGGGCCGGGGAGCTGTTTTTT
>TRBD2|.|TRBJ2-3|TRBV11-2
CASSSTSGVDTQYF
TGTGCCAGCAGCTCGACTAGCGGGGTAGATACGCAGTATTTT
>.|.|TRBJ1-6|TRBV10-3
CAIGPGDSPLHF
TGTGCCATCGGTCCGGGTGATTCACCCCTCCACTTT
>TRBD2|.|TRBJ2-7|TRBV7-2
CASGLAGSYEQYF
TGTGCCAGTGGGCTAGCGGGCTCGTACGAGCAGTACTTC
>.|many|TRBJ2-7|TRBV7-6
CASSLVPGSEQYF
TGTGCCAGCAGCTTAGTTCCGGGTAGCGAGCAGTACTTC
>.|many|TRBJ2-1|TRBV7-2
CASSPGISSGNEQFF
TGTGCCAGCAGCCCTGGGATTTCCTCGGGCAATGAGCAGTTCTTC
>.|.|TRBJ1-1|TRBV7-2
CASSLASGLFGEAFF
TGTGCCAGCAGCTTAGCCTCAGGGCTGTTCGGTGAAGCTTTCTTT
>TRBD2|few|TRBJ2-7|TRBV12-3/TRBV12-4
CASSPGLEVEQYF
TGTGCCAGCAGTCCGGGACTAGAGGTCGAGCAGTACTTC
>.|few|TRBJ1-2|TRBV7-9
CASSPSTDGGYGYTF
TGTGCCAGCAGCCCCAGTACAGACGGGGGCTATGGCTACACCTTC
>.|few|TRBJ2-3|TRBV4-1
CASSQERTNLGTDTQYF
TGCGCCAGCAGCCAAGAGAGGACTAACCTAGGCACAGATACGCAGTATTTT
>TRBD2|many|TRBJ2-3|TRBV7-2
CASSLGRLAPRDTQYF
TGTGCCAGCAGCTTGGGGAGACTAGCCCCGCGGGATACGCAGTATTTT
>.|few|TRBJ2-1|TRBV20-1
CSAPRDNYNEQFF
TGCAGTGCTCCCCGGGACAACTACAATGAGCAGTTCTTC